A single sample is the source of the 21 T cell receptor beta chains below, sequenced in a study of blood T cell repertoires in COVID-19. Profiling relied on immunoSEQ multiplex PCR, and the TCRdb table lists in-frame clones only, not all of them. This sample carries some 260,000 clones, 80% to 90% of them seen once, and the ten largest clones take 10%. The sample consisted of peripheral blood. Receptors originate from a woman aged 70-85 years with COVID-19, enrolled during active disease.

This rearrangement joins TRBV27 to TRBJ1-6; the D is unclear. Looked up from germline, CDR1 is MNHEY and CDR2 is SMNVEV (reference sequence). Deletions cut 3 bases from V and 0 bases from J, with 9 bases between. The CDR3 has 16 amino acids. The CDR3 coding sequence is TGTGCCAGCAGTTTCTCTCCAGTCTCCTATAATTCACCCCTCCACTTT. The encoded protein is CASSFSPVSYNSPLHF.

The V call is TRBV6-1, the J call TRBJ1-2, with TRBD1 matching 9 bases. This CDR3 region has 16 residues. The germline V gene encodes CDR1 MNHNS and CDR2 SASEGT. The V and J ends lost 0 bases and 7 bases, in that order; junction bases with no gene match: 9. The DNA for the CDR3 is TGTGCCAGCAGTGAAGCAGGACAGGGGTCGGCCGGTGGCTACACCTTC. Amino acids: CASSEAGQGSAGGYTF.

The CDR3 sequence: CASSYSGTGSPAGSYEQYF. The CDR3 DNA sequence: TGTGCCAGCAGTTACTCCGGGACAGGATCCCCTGCAGGGTCTTACGAGCAGTACTTC. The chain couples TRBV6-2 or TRBV6-3 to TRBJ2-7; 8 bases agree with TRBD1. CDR1 and CDR2 from the germline V gene are MNHEY and SVGEGT. The length of the CDR3 is 19 residues. The V gene end was trimmed by 0 bases and the J gene end by 4 bases; junction bases not matched to a gene: 17.

The genes are TRBV7-9 and TRBJ1-3, with D possibly being TRBD1 (5 bases). The CDR3 consists of 13 residues. Per the germline V gene, CDR1 is SEHNR and CDR2 is FQNEAQ (reference sequence). V was pared by 3 bases and J by 4 bases, with 7 bases between. CDR3: CASSFRTGNTIYF. The CDR3 DNA reads as TGTGCCAGCAGCTTTCGGACAGGAAACACCATATATTTT.

This chain links TRBV6-4 with TRBJ2-7; 14 bases match TRBD2. The CDR3 contains 16 residues. V lost 3 bases to trimming and J lost 5 bases; unmatched junction nucleotides: 6. Germline CDR1 and CDR2: MRHNA and SNTAGT. The CDR3 sequence is CASSEGGLAGVNEQYF. The CDR3 nucleotides read TGTGCCAGCAGTGAGGGGGGACTAGCGGGAGTAAACGAGCAGTACTTC.

The V and J genes are TRBV28 and TRBJ2-7; possible D gene TRBD2, 5 bases. Germline V CDR1 and CDR2: MDHEN, SYDVKM. The V gene lost 5 bases and the J gene lost 2 bases, with 10 bases spanning the gap. This CDR3 region has 13 residues. The CDR3 region is CASSTPGTYEQYF. The CDR3 coding sequence is TGTGCCAGCAGTACCCCGGGAACCTACGAGCAGTACTTC.

The V and J genes are TRBV24-1 and TRBJ1-2, with 10 bases that match TRBD1. Germline V gives CDR1 KGHDR, CDR2 SFDVKD. V lost 3 bases, J lost 4 bases, and 4 bases stayed unmatched. The CDR3 runs 15 residues. CDR3 in amino acids: CATSDTDRGSYGYTF. The CDR3 DNA reads TGTGCCACCAGTGATACGGACAGGGGGTCCTATGGCTACACCTTC.

This sequence joins TRBV4-3 and TRBJ2-5; 7 positions agree with TRBD1. The CDR3 totals 15 residues. Germline CDR1 reads LGHNA; CDR2 reads YSLEER. J was trimmed by 4 bases and V by 4 bases; bases with no gene match: 9. The CDR3 region has the DNA TGCGCCAGCAGCCGAGCAGGGACAGCAGGAGAGACCCAGTACTTC. As protein: CASSRAGTAGETQYF.

The chain carries TRBV28 and TRBJ1-1; maybe TRBD1 (6 bases). Trimming removed 0 bases at V and 7 bases at J, with 12 bases between. This CDR3 spans 14 amino acids. Germline V gene sequence: CDR1 MDHEN, CDR2 SYDVKM. CDR3 sequence reads: CASSLWQGTVEAFF. The CDR3 DNA follows: TGTGCCAGCAGTTTATGGCAGGGGACCGTTGAAGCTTTCTTT. Full variable domain (remainder filled in from reference TRBV28 and TRBJ1-1): DVKVTQSSRYLVKRTGEKVFLECVQDMDHENMFWYRQDPGLGLRLIYFSYDVKMKEKGDIPEGYSVSREKKERFSLILESASTNQTSMYLCASSLWQGTVEAFFGQGTRLTVV.

This chain uses TRBV15 with TRBJ2-2, with 8 bases lining up with TRBD1. V dropped 1 base and J dropped 4; count of bases not matched to a gene: 8. Germline V gene lookup returns CDR1 LNHNV and CDR2 YYDKDF (reference sequence). The length of the CDR3 is 17 residues. The CDR3 loop reads CATSRGIRTGPTGELFF. The CDR3 nucleotides are TGTGCCACCAGCAGAGGGATTAGGACAGGGCCCACCGGGGAGCTGTTTTTT.

The chain has TRBV10-3 and TRBJ2-7; 9 bases fit TRBD1. The germline V gene encodes CDR1 ENHRY and CDR2 SYGVKD. CDR3 length: 15 amino acids. Trimming removed 4 bases from V and 3 bases from J; junction bases left unmatched: 7. In DNA form, the CDR3 reads TGTGCCATCAGTGCACCGGGACAGGGCTTCTACGAGCAGTACTTC. It encodes CAISAPGQGFYEQYF.

This chain uses TRBV6-5 with TRBJ2-7; 8 positions match TRBD2. After removal of 7 bases from V and 1 base from J, the junction contained 6 bases not matched to a gene. The CDR3 sequence is 14 residues long. The V gene's germline CDR1 is MNHEY and CDR2 SVGAGI. CDR3 in amino acids: CASKLAGLSYEQYF. The CDR3 region has the DNA TGTGCCAGCAAATTAGCGGGGTTGTCCTACGAGCAGTACTTC.

This sequence joins TRBV25-1 and TRBJ1-2, with a weak D call TRBD1 (6 bases). This CDR3 spans 13 amino acids. Trimming removed 7 bases at V and 5 bases at J, with 14 bases between. Germline V CDR1 and CDR2: MGHDK, SYGVNS. CDR3 DNA sequence: TGTGCCAGCATTGGGACATCCGCATATGGCTACACCTTC. Translated: CASIGTSAYGYTF.

In this sample, this clone turned up once. The CDR3, as DNA: TGTGCCTGGAGTCAGGATGCTGGCGACTATGGCTACACCTTC. Its translation is CAWSQDAGDYGYTF. The chain combines TRBV30 with TRBJ1-2; no firm D call. The CDR3 totals 14 residues. The V gene's germline CDR1 is GTSNPN and CDR2 SVGIG (reference sequence). Trimming removed 2 bases from V and 3 bases from J, with 13 bases in between.

As to this clone: This specimen includes other DNA sequences encoding the same CDR3. The chain joins TRBV5-1 to TRBJ1-6; maybe TRBD1 (5 bases). The CDR3 spans 14 residues. Germline values: CDR1 SGHRS, CDR2 YFSETQ. Trimming removed 0 bases from V and 10 bases from J, with 11 bases in between. The CDR3 is CASSLGQGGSPLHF. CDR3 in DNA: TGCGCCAGCAGCTTGGGTCAGGGAGGATCACCCCTCCACTTT.

The CDR3 is CASSELRGPGRGGYTF. CDR3 sequence (DNA): TGTGCCAGCAGTGAATTACGAGGCCCCGGACGGGGAGGCTACACCTTC. The chain has TRBV2 and TRBJ1-2; D is unclear. V gave up 2 bases and J gave up 8 bases, with 21 bases separating them. The CDR3 runs 16 residues. From germline, CDR1 is SNHLY and CDR2 FYNNEI.

The chain has TRBV2 and TRBJ1-4; a possible D gene is TRBD1 (6 bases). Germline values: CDR1 SNHLY, CDR2 FYNNEI. The CDR3 loop spans 15 amino acids. Trimming pared 5 bases from V and 3 bases from J, leaving 13 bases between. CDR3 region: CASSNSRGANEKLFF. In nucleotides, the CDR3 is TGTGCCAGCAGTAACTCCAGGGGAGCTAATGAAAAACTGTTTTTT.

The V and J genes are TRBV4-2 and TRBJ2-1; TRBD2 agrees at 10 bases. The CDR3 totals 15 residues. The trim removed 6 bases at V and 7 bases at J, leaving 9 bases unmatched. Germline values: CDR1 LGHNA, CDR2 YNFKEQ. The CDR3 bases are TGTGCCAGCAGTCTTACTAGCGGGATTATTAATGAGCAGTTCTTC. Amino acids: CASSLTSGIINEQFF.

This chain connects TRBV29-1 to TRBJ1-2; TRBD1 aligns across 8 bases. CDR1 is SQVTM, CDR2 ANQGSEA, per germline. The J segment lost 6 bases and the V segment lost 7 bases, leaving 4 bases of the junction unmatched. CDR3 length: 11 residues. The CDR3 spells CSERQGNGYTF. In DNA, the CDR3 is TGCAGCGAACGACAGGGGAATGGCTACACCTTC.

The chain combines TRBV28 with TRBJ1-6; tentatively, D is TRBD1 (6 bases). Trimming took 10 bases from V and 7 from J, leaving 17 bases between them. Germline CDR1 MDHEN, CDR2 SYDVKM. CDR3 length equals 14 residues. The CDR3 loop reads CATQDFTGNSPLHF. The CDR3 DNA reads TGTGCCACCCAGGACTTTACAGGGAATTCACCCCTCCACTTT.

This rearrangement joins TRBV6-5 to TRBJ1-6; tentative D call: TRBD1 (6 bases). Trimming took 10 bases from V and 9 from J, leaving 19 bases between them. The germline V gene encodes CDR1 MNHEY and CDR2 SVGAGI. The CDR3 loop spans 14 amino acids. In nucleotides, the CDR3 is TGTGCCACTCGACCTGGGGGCAGCAGTTCACCCCTCCACTTT. Protein product: CATRPGGSSSPLHF.